This entry describes one TCR beta chain. Per the authors' pipeline: Amplified reference gene primers provided the basis for estimating nucleated cell counts. The method was immunoSEQ multiplex PCR; TCRdb's version includes in-frame clones alone and lacks a portion of them. V, J and clone size are taken as reported in that table, and D and trimming were inferred from the DNA itself. Among some 180,000 clones listed, about four fifths were seen once. This entry comes from a study of blood T cell repertoires in COVID-19. Background on the study: The United States, Italy and Spain were the sources of the acute and convalescent COVID-19 samples.

This CDR3 spans 14 amino acids. With V trimmed by 5 bases and J by 5 bases, 7 bases remained unmatched. CDR1 is PRHDT, CDR2 FYEKMQ, per germline (reference sequence). The TCR sequence derives from a human donor in a cohort sampled during active COVID-19. This chain connects TRBV13 to TRBJ2-7, with 9 bases fitting TRBD1. Material for sequencing was peripheral blood. Written as DNA, the CDR3 is TGTGCCAGCAGCCTCGGGGACAGGGTAAACGAGCAGTACTTC. Encoded protein: CASSLGDRVNEQYF. Drawing the rest from reference TRBV13 and TRBJ2-7, the complete variable domain is AAGVIQSPRHLIKEKRETATLKCYPIPRHDTVYWYQQGPGQDPQFLISFYEKMQSDKGSIPDRFSAQQFSDYHSELNMSSLELGDSALYFCASSLGDRVNEQYFGPGTRLTVT.